This TCR beta chain was captured in a study of beta chain features in type 1 diabetes. The overall study: Age, gender and cell yields were similar between patients and healthy donors. Overall study results and limits: The naive, central memory and Treg TCRB repertoires of patients appeared to be more similar to one another than those of healthy donors. A moderate, significant TCRB CDR3 shortening appeared in type 1 diabetes across four CD4+ subsets. Lower insertion and higher deletion counts appeared at VDJ junctions in type 1 diabetes patients.

Sequenced material consisted of expressed TCRB transcripts (all of the isolated RNA was reverse transcribed). Data came from immunoSEQ multiplex PCR; TCRdb stores just in-frame clones and leaves some out. This sample has roughly 700,000 clones, with 10% to 15% found just once. V shed 3 bases and J 5 bases; nucleotides not matched to a gene: 16. This CDR3 is built from 19 residues. Germline-derived CDR1 and CDR2 are PRHDT and FYEKMQ (reference sequence). Sorting that relied on CD45RO/CCR7/CD25/CD127/CD95/CD27 yielded CD4+ naive, central memory, regulatory and stem cell-like memory cells. This clone was picked up a small number of times. Antigen specificity is unknown.

Sequences were obtained from naive CD4+ T cells from blood. This clonotype originated in a man aged 18 to 30 with type 1 diabetes. V usage is TRBV13 and J usage is TRBJ2-3; 11 nucleotides line up with TRBD2. The CDR3 DNA is TGTGCCAGCAGCTTTGGGCCTAGCGGGGGGCCCGCCATCAGAGATACGCAGTATTTT. It translates to CASSFGPSGGPAIRDTQYF.